This T cell receptor (beta chain) comes out of a study of CDR3 diversity in severe acne. The germline V and J ends were trimmed by 6 bases and 0 bases, with 11 bases remaining between them. Looked up from germline, CDR1 is SQVTM and CDR2 is ANQGSEA. The CDR3 covers 13 residues. One entry per CDR3 protein results from TCRdb running MiXCR on the PCR reads. Among approximately 80,000 distinct CDR3 sequences listed, roughly 51% were seen once. This TCR was recovered from a male donor in good health, without acne. The sequenced material came from blood. The V gene is TRBV29-1, the J gene TRBJ1-1; D ambiguous. CDR3 sequence (DNA): TGCAGCGTGTCCGGCGTCATGAACACTGAAGCTTTCTTT. It is translated as CSVSGVMNTEAFF.